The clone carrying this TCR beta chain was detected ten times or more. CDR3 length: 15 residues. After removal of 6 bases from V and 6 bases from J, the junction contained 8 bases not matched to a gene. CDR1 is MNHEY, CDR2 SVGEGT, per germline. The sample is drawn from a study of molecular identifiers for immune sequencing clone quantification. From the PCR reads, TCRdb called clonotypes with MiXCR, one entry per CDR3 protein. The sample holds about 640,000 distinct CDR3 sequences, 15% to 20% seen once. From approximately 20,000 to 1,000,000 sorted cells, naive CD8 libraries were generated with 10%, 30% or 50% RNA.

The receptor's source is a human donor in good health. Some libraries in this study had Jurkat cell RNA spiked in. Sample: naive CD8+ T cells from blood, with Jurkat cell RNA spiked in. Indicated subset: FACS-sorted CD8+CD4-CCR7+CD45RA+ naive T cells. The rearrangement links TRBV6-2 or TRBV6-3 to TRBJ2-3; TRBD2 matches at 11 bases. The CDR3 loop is CASSSSGGTFDTQYF. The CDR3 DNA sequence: TGTGCCAGCAGCTCTAGCGGGGGGACATTCGATACGCAGTATTTT.